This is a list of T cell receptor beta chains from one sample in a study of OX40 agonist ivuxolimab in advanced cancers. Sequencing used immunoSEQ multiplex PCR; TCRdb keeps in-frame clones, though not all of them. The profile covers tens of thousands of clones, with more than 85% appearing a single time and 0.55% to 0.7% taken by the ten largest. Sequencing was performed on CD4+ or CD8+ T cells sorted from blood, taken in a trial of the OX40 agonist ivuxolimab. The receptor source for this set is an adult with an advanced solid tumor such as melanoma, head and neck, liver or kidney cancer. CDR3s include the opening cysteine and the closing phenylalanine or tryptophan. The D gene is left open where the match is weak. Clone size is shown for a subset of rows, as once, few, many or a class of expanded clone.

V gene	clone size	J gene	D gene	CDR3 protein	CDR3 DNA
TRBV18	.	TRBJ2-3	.	CASSPHSEADTQYF	TGTGCCAGCTCACCCCATAGCGAGGCAGATACGCAGTATTTT
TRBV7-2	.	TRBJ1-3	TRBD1	CASSHRQGSGNTIYF	TGTGCCAGCAGCCACCGACAGGGGTCTGGAAACACCATATATTTT
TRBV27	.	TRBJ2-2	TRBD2	CASTGASGRAGELFF	TGTGCCAGCACTGGGGCTAGCGGGAGGGCCGGGGAGCTGTTTTTT
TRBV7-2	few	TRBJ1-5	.	CASSLESNQPQHF	TGTGCCAGCAGCTTAGAGAGCAATCAGCCCCAGCATTTT
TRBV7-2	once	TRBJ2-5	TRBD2	CASSRRLAGDGETQYF	TGTGCCAGCAGCCGCCGGCTAGCGGGAGACGGAGAGACCCAGTACTTC
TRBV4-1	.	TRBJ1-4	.	CASSRFASNEKLFF	TGCGCCAGCAGCCGGTTCGCGTCCAATGAAAAACTGTTTTTT
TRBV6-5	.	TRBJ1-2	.	CASSRQLQYGYTF	TGTGCCAGCAGTCGACAACTACAGTATGGCTACACCTTC
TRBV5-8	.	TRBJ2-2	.	CASSLDRGAANTGELFF	TGTGCCAGCAGCTTGGATCGGGGTGCAGCGAACACCGGGGAGCTGTTTTTT
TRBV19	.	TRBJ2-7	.	CASRPQGSYEQYF	TGTGCCAGTAGGCCGCAGGGTTCCTACGAGCAGTACTTC
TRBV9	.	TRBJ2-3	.	CASSVGRGISVNTQYF	TGTGCCAGCAGCGTAGGGCGAGGGATTTCAGTAAATACGCAGTATTTT
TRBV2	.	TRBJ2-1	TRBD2	CASSEREVGFHEQFF	TGTGCCAGCAGTGAGCGGGAGGTCGGTTTTCATGAGCAGTTCTTC
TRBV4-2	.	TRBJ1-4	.	CASSQGGYRSTNEKLFF	TGTGCCAGCAGCCAAGGGGGATACAGATCAACTAATGAAAAACTGTTTTTT
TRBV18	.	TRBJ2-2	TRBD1	CASSRTGENTGELFF	TGTGCCAGCTCAAGGACAGGGGAGAACACCGGGGAGCTGTTTTTT
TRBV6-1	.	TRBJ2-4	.	CASSLTVPAKNIQYF	TGTGCCAGCAGCCTGACAGTGCCAGCCAAAAACATTCAGTACTTC